This is a list of T cell receptor beta chains from one sample in a study of cytomegalovirus exposure and HLA in healthy donors. Repertoires were generated with immunoSEQ multiplex PCR, while TCRdb's copy carries only in-frame clones and drops some. The sample has about 160,000 clones, roughly 90% seen once. Material for sequencing was PBMCs. The receptors here all came from a woman in her twenties or thirties in good health and CMV-seronegative. Both conserved end residues are part of each CDR3. Each record gives: clone size, J gene, V gene, D gene, CDR3 DNA, CDR3 protein. A D gene is named only where the DNA matches it firmly. Some rows mark clone size as missing; the rest say once, few, many or name a class of expanded clone.

clone size: NA
J gene: TRBJ2-7
V gene: TRBV6-5
D gene: NA
CDR3 DNA: TGTGCCAGCAGTTTTACGGGTCAGGGTGGAGAAGAGCAGTACTTC
CDR3 protein: CASSFTGQGGEEQYF

clone size: NA
J gene: TRBJ1-2
V gene: TRBV27
D gene: TRBD1
CDR3 DNA: TGTGCCAGCAGTTTTGTGGGGACAGGATTGGCGGTAAACTATGGCTACACCTTC
CDR3 protein: CASSFVGTGLAVNYGYTF

clone size: NA
J gene: TRBJ2-7
V gene: TRBV30
D gene: NA
CDR3 DNA: TGTGCCTGGAGTGGAAGATACGAGCAGTACTTC
CDR3 protein: CAWSGRYEQYF

clone size: NA
J gene: TRBJ1-4
V gene: TRBV6-6
D gene: NA
CDR3 DNA: TGTGCCAGCAGTTATTATTCAACTAATGAAAAACTGTTTTTT
CDR3 protein: CASSYYSTNEKLFF

clone size: NA
J gene: TRBJ2-7
V gene: TRBV6-5
D gene: TRBD2
CDR3 DNA: TGTGCCAGCAAGGGCGGGAGCTCCTACGAGCAGTACTTC
CDR3 protein: CASKGGSSYEQYF

clone size: once
J gene: TRBJ1-2
V gene: TRBV7-8
D gene: NA
CDR3 DNA: TGTGCCAGCAGCTTAGAAGGACTGATCTATGGCTACACCTTC
CDR3 protein: CASSLEGLIYGYTF

clone size: NA
J gene: TRBJ1-1
V gene: TRBV10-3
D gene: TRBD1
CDR3 DNA: TGTGCCATCAGTGAGTCTACAGGGGGTAACACTGAAGCTTTCTTT
CDR3 protein: CAISESTGGNTEAFF

clone size: NA
J gene: TRBJ2-7
V gene: TRBV14
D gene: TRBD1
CDR3 DNA: TGTGCCAGCAGCCAAGAAGGGACAGGGCGGGAGCAGTACTTC
CDR3 protein: CASSQEGTGREQYF

clone size: once
J gene: TRBJ2-7
V gene: TRBV7-8
D gene: NA
CDR3 DNA: TGTGCCAGCAGCCTCTCGCCCCTTAACTCCTACGAGCAGTACTTC
CDR3 protein: CASSLSPLNSYEQYF

clone size: few
J gene: TRBJ1-4
V gene: TRBV2
D gene: NA
CDR3 DNA: TGTGCCAGCAGTGATCCGGGTGGAAAACTGTTTTTT
CDR3 protein: CASSDPGGKLFF

clone size: NA
J gene: TRBJ1-1
V gene: TRBV7-2
D gene: NA
CDR3 DNA: TGTGCCAGCGGAAACCTAGGTACGAACACTGAAGCTTTCTTT
CDR3 protein: CASGNLGTNTEAFF

clone size: NA
J gene: TRBJ1-1
V gene: TRBV30
D gene: NA
CDR3 DNA: TGTGCCTGGAGAGGGACGGTGAACACTGAAGCTTTCTTT
CDR3 protein: CAWRGTVNTEAFF

clone size: NA
J gene: TRBJ1-1
V gene: TRBV10-3
D gene: NA
CDR3 DNA: TGTGCCATCAGTGAGGGAGAGAAGAACACTGAAGCTTTCTTT
CDR3 protein: CAISEGEKNTEAFF

clone size: NA
J gene: TRBJ2-7
V gene: TRBV29-1
D gene: NA
CDR3 DNA: TGCAGCGCTATGGACAGTACCTCCTACGAGCAGTACTTC
CDR3 protein: CSAMDSTSYEQYF

clone size: NA
J gene: TRBJ2-1
V gene: TRBV19
D gene: NA
CDR3 DNA: TGTGCCAGTAGTATAGGGACAGCGAATGAGCAGTTCTTC
CDR3 protein: CASSIGTANEQFF

clone size: NA
J gene: TRBJ2-7
V gene: TRBV27
D gene: TRBD2
CDR3 DNA: TGTGCCAGCAGTTTGGAGGGGACTAGCGGCTACGAGCAGTACTTC
CDR3 protein: CASSLEGTSGYEQYF

clone size: NA
J gene: TRBJ2-5
V gene: TRBV30
D gene: NA
CDR3 DNA: TGTGCCTGGAGAAGCGTGGAGACCCAGTACTTC
CDR3 protein: CAWRSVETQYF

clone size: NA
J gene: TRBJ2-5
V gene: TRBV19
D gene: TRBD1
CDR3 DNA: TGTGCCAGTAGTAGGGGGACAGACCAAGAGACCCAGTACTTC
CDR3 protein: CASSRGTDQETQYF

clone size: NA
J gene: TRBJ1-4
V gene: TRBV7-2
D gene: NA
CDR3 DNA: TGTGCCAGCAGCTTAAACCAGGGGGAAAAACTGTTTTTT
CDR3 protein: CASSLNQGEKLFF

clone size: NA
J gene: TRBJ2-2
V gene: TRBV4-1
D gene: NA
CDR3 DNA: TGCGCCAGCGGAATTAGTCCCGGGGAGCTGTTTTTT
CDR3 protein: CASGISPGELFF

clone size: NA
J gene: TRBJ2-7
V gene: TRBV27
D gene: NA
CDR3 DNA: TGTGCCAGCAGTTTCGTGGTGCAAAAAGGACCCTACGAGCAGTACTTC
CDR3 protein: CASSFVVQKGPYEQYF

clone size: NA
J gene: TRBJ1-2
V gene: TRBV2
D gene: NA
CDR3 DNA: TGTGCCAGCAGTAGAAGCAGGGGCGCTAACTATGGCTACACCTTC
CDR3 protein: CASSRSRGANYGYTF

clone size: once
J gene: TRBJ2-7
V gene: TRBV19
D gene: TRBD1
CDR3 DNA: TGTGCCAGTAGAACAGGGGCGTCAGGGGGATACGAGCAGTACTTC
CDR3 protein: CASRTGASGGYEQYF

clone size: NA
J gene: TRBJ2-1
V gene: TRBV29-1
D gene: TRBD1
CDR3 DNA: TGCAGCGTTGGACAGGGGACGCCTAATGAGCAGTTCTTC
CDR3 protein: CSVGQGTPNEQFF

clone size: NA
J gene: TRBJ2-7
V gene: TRBV15
D gene: NA
CDR3 DNA: TGTGCCACCAGCACAGGGATCCGCCTGTACGAGCAGTACTTC
CDR3 protein: CATSTGIRLYEQYF

clone size: NA
J gene: TRBJ2-7
V gene: TRBV5-4
D gene: TRBD2
CDR3 DNA: TGTGCCAGCAGCTTGGTCCCTAGCGGGGTGCCCTACGAGCAGTACTTC
CDR3 protein: CASSLVPSGVPYEQYF

clone size: NA
J gene: TRBJ2-7
V gene: TRBV4-1
D gene: TRBD1
CDR3 DNA: TGCGCCAGCAGCCAAGACCGGGACAGACCCTACGAGCAGTACTTC
CDR3 protein: CASSQDRDRPYEQYF

clone size: NA
J gene: TRBJ2-7
V gene: TRBV4-3
D gene: NA
CDR3 DNA: TGCGCCAGCAGCCAAGATGGGGACTCATCGAGGGAGCAGTACTTC
CDR3 protein: CASSQDGDSSREQYF

clone size: few
J gene: TRBJ2-5
V gene: TRBV7-2
D gene: TRBD2
CDR3 DNA: TGTGCCAGCAGCACAGATCTCGGGACTAGCGAACAAGAGACCCAGTACTTC
CDR3 protein: CASSTDLGTSEQETQYF

clone size: once
J gene: TRBJ2-7
V gene: TRBV7-8
D gene: TRBD1
CDR3 DNA: TGTGCCAGCAGCTCAAGGACAGGCTACGAGCAGTACTTC
CDR3 protein: CASSSRTGYEQYF

clone size: NA
J gene: TRBJ2-1
V gene: TRBV5-6
D gene: TRBD2
CDR3 DNA: TGTGCCAGCAGCCGGGGGGGCCCCTACAATGAGCAGTTCTTC
CDR3 protein: CASSRGGPYNEQFF

clone size: NA
J gene: TRBJ1-5
V gene: TRBV7-2
D gene: NA
CDR3 DNA: TGTGCCATGGCTGACTCACCCAATCAGCCCCAGCATTTT
CDR3 protein: CAMADSPNQPQHF

clone size: NA
J gene: TRBJ2-7
V gene: TRBV27
D gene: TRBD1
CDR3 DNA: TGTGCCAGCAGCCAACCGGACAGGCCTAGGGGACGGCAGTACTTC
CDR3 protein: CASSQPDRPRGRQYF

clone size: NA
J gene: TRBJ2-7
V gene: TRBV7-9
D gene: TRBD2
CDR3 DNA: TGTGCCAGCAGCCCAGGACTAGCGGGAGGTTGGACCTACGAGCAGTACTTC
CDR3 protein: CASSPGLAGGWTYEQYF

clone size: NA
J gene: TRBJ1-2
V gene: TRBV19
D gene: TRBD1
CDR3 DNA: TGTGCCAGTAGTCCGGACAGGGGGCCAAGCTACACCTTC
CDR3 protein: CASSPDRGPSYTF

clone size: NA
J gene: TRBJ1-1
V gene: TRBV27
D gene: NA
CDR3 DNA: TGTGCCAGCAGTATGTGGGGCCCGGCCGCTGAAGCTTTCTTT
CDR3 protein: CASSMWGPAAEAFF

clone size: few
J gene: TRBJ1-5
V gene: TRBV30
D gene: NA
CDR3 DNA: TGTGCCTGGAGGGGAGGGACAAGCAATCAGCCCCAGCATTTT
CDR3 protein: CAWRGGTSNQPQHF

clone size: NA
J gene: TRBJ2-1
V gene: TRBV27
D gene: TRBD2
CDR3 DNA: TGTGCCAGCAGCCTCGGGACTACCTACAATGAGCAGTTCTTC
CDR3 protein: CASSLGTTYNEQFF

clone size: NA
J gene: TRBJ2-2
V gene: TRBV27
D gene: NA
CDR3 DNA: TGTGCCAGCAGTTGGGGGGCCGGGGAGCTGTTTTTT
CDR3 protein: CASSWGAGELFF

clone size: NA
J gene: TRBJ2-2
V gene: TRBV7-3
D gene: NA
CDR3 DNA: TGTCCCTATGTGTCAGGTTCGGGGGAGCTGTTTTTT
CDR3 protein: CPYVSGSGELFF

clone size: NA
J gene: TRBJ2-2
V gene: TRBV7-3
D gene: NA
CDR3 DNA: TGTGCCAGCAGCTCAAAGGGGACCGGGGAGCTGTTTTTT
CDR3 protein: CASSSKGTGELFF

clone size: NA
J gene: TRBJ2-7
V gene: TRBV9
D gene: TRBD2
CDR3 DNA: TGTGCCAGCAGCGTCGGGGGGGCCGACTACGAGCAGTACTTC
CDR3 protein: CASSVGGADYEQYF

clone size: NA
J gene: TRBJ1-6
V gene: TRBV7-6
D gene: TRBD1
CDR3 DNA: TGTGCCAGCAGCTTAGAACCAGGGGGGAGTTCACCCCTCCACTTT
CDR3 protein: CASSLEPGGSSPLHF

clone size: few
J gene: TRBJ2-5
V gene: TRBV28
D gene: NA
CDR3 DNA: TGTGCCAGCAGCCGACCCCTGTGGGATACCGAGGAGACCCAGTACTTC
CDR3 protein: CASSRPLWDTEETQYF

clone size: NA
J gene: TRBJ2-7
V gene: TRBV12-1
D gene: NA
CDR3 DNA: TGTGCCAGCAGCCCGGGGGACGTCCGGTACGAGCAGTACTTC
CDR3 protein: CASSPGDVRYEQYF